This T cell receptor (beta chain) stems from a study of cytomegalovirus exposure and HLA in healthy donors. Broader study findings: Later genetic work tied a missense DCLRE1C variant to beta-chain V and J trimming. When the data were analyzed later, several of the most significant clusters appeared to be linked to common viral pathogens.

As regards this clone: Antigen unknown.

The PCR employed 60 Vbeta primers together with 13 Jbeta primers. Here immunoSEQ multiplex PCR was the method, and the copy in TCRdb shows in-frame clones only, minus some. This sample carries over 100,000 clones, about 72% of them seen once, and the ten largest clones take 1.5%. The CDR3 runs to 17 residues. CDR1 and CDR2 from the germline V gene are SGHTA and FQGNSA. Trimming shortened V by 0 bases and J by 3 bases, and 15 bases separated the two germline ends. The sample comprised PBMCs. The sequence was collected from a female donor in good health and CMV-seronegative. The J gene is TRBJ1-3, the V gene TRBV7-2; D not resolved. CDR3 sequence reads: CASSLALPGLNGNTIYF. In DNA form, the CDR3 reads TGTGCCAGCAGCTTAGCGCTCCCGGGGTTAAATGGAAACACCATATATTTT.